Listed below are T cell receptor beta chains from one sample, sequenced in a study of long-term antiretroviral therapy in people with HIV. Only in-frame clones appear in the TCRdb table, and some are missing; sequencing was by immunoSEQ multiplex PCR. The sample records approximately 9,600 clones, less than 90% being singletons. The starting material was unsorted PBMCs, obtained 0.3 years before starting antiretroviral therapy. All receptors come from a man aged 30-40 years with HIV. CDR3s include the opening cysteine and the closing phenylalanine or tryptophan. The D gene is left open where the match is weak. Size values are once, few and many counts, or a class for expanded clones, and some rows have none.

d_call j_call clone_size v_call cdr3_nt cdr3_aa
TRBD1 TRBJ1-3 NA TRBV5-1 TGCGCCAGCAGCTTGGGCGCAGGGGGCGCCGAAAACACCATATATTTT CASSLGAGGAENTIYF
NA TRBJ1-1 NA TRBV6-4 TGTGCCAGCAGTCCCGAAAGGGGGGGTTCTGAAGCTTTCTTT CASSPERGGSEAFF
TRBD2 TRBJ2-7 NA TRBV10-3 TGTGCCATCAAACCGGGACTAGCGGGAGGCTTTCAGACCTACGAGCAGTACTTC CAIKPGLAGGFQTYEQYF
NA TRBJ2-3 NA TRBV6-4 TGTGCCAGCAGTTTATTGGGAGGAGATACGCAGTATTTT CASSLLGGDTQYF
TRBD2 TRBJ2-3 NA TRBV11-3 TGTGCCAGCAGCTTAAGGGGCGGGAGCCCCCTCACAGATACGCAGTATTTT CASSLRGGSPLTDTQYF
NA TRBJ2-7 NA TRBV14 TGTGCCAGCAGCCAATCACAGGGAGGCGAGCAGTACTTC CASSQSQGGEQYF
NA TRBJ2-7 NA TRBV5-1 TGCGCCAGCAGCTTGGTTTCCTCTTCCTACGAGCAGTACTTC CASSLVSSSYEQYF
TRBD1 TRBJ2-3 NA TRBV4-2 TGTGCCAGCAGCCAGCGACAGGGGTTGGGGACAGATACGCAGTATTTT CASSQRQGLGTDTQYF
NA TRBJ2-1 NA TRBV27 TGTGCCAGCAGCCACGGGAGTATGAATGAGCAGTTCTTC CASSHGSMNEQFF
NA TRBJ2-3 NA TRBV5-6 TGTGCCAGCAGCTTGGTAAGGGGTTTAGGAAGGGATACGCAGTATTTT CASSLVRGLGRDTQYF
NA TRBJ2-7 NA TRBV6-5 TGTGCCAGCAGTTACTCGGTACAAACCTACGAGCAGTACTTC CASSYSVQTYEQYF
NA TRBJ2-5 NA TRBV30 TGTGCCTGGAGCCCAGGGCAAGGGCGAGAGACCCAGTACTTC CAWSPGQGRETQYF
TRBD2 TRBJ2-2 NA TRBV27 TGTGCCAGCAGTTTATGGGCTAGCGGAGGCACCGGGGAGCTGTTTTTT CASSLWASGGTGELFF
TRBD1 TRBJ1-1 NA TRBV19 TGTGCCAGTAGTATTCGCGACAGGGCCAGAGCTGAAGCTTTCTTT CASSIRDRARAEAFF
NA TRBJ2-7 NA TRBV19 TGTGCCAGTGGAATTAAGCCGGGACAAGCCTACGAGCAGTACTTC CASGIKPGQAYEQYF
NA TRBJ1-1 NA TRBV20-1 TGCAGTGCCCTGGACGCTGAAGCTTTCTTT CSALDAEAFF
TRBD1 TRBJ1-4 NA TRBV5-1 TGCGCCAGCAGCTGGGGGGACAGATCCCGAGGAGAAAAACTGTTTTTT CASSWGDRSRGEKLFF
NA TRBJ2-7 NA TRBV27 TGTGCCAGCAGTTTAAGGTGGGGAGGCGCATTCCTTCGGTTCATGTACGAGCAGTACTTC CASSLRWGGAFLRFMYEQYF
NA TRBJ1-2 NA TRBV4-1 TGCGCCAGCAGCCAAGATTCCCTCCTCGGGGCTGGCTACACCTTC CASSQDSLLGAGYTF
NA TRBJ2-5 NA TRBV5-4 TGTGCCAGCAGCTTGGGAAGGGAGGCTCTGAGTGAGACCCAGTACTTC CASSLGREALSETQYF
TRBD1 TRBJ1-2 NA TRBV19 TGTGCCAGTAGTACCTTTCCGACAGGGACTAACTATGGCTACACCTTC CASSTFPTGTNYGYTF
NA TRBJ2-3 once TRBV10-3 TGTGCCACCTCAGCCGATACGCAGTATTTT CATSADTQYF
NA TRBJ1-1 large TRBV2 TGTGCCAGCAGTGTAGGGATTATGAACACTGAAGCTTTCTTT CASSVGIMNTEAFF
NA TRBJ1-1 NA TRBV9 TGTGCCAGCAGCGTGCGGTGGGGAGGTACTGAAGCTTTCTTT CASSVRWGGTEAFF
NA TRBJ2-7 NA TRBV11-2 TGTGCCAGCAGCCAGAAAGAGGGATTTAGCTCCTACGAGCAGTACTTC CASSQKEGFSSYEQYF
NA TRBJ1-2 once TRBV11-1 TGTGCCAGCAGCTTAGATAGCTTCTATACTGGCTACACCTTC CASSLDSFYTGYTF